This TCR beta chain appears in the sequencing data of a study of cytomegalovirus exposure and HLA in healthy donors. Findings and limits, study-wide: Researchers reported in a later analysis that a missense DCLRE1C variant was tied to TCR beta V- and J-gene trimming. Relative to the approximately 660-donor mean, N-insertions were reportedly fewer in an Asian-associated ancestry cluster in a later analysis. The study carried out a later analysis of TCR beta sequences. It associated about 15,000 of them with specific HLA alleles at a false discovery rate of 0.05. The study designated about 160 TCR beta chains cytomegalovirus-associated.

The PCR contained 60 Vbeta and 13 Jbeta primers. Generated by immunoSEQ multiplex PCR, the TCRdb table keeps only in-frame clones and is missing some. The sample includes 150,000 to 200,000 clones, around 90% of them seen just once. J lost 3 bases, V lost 1 base, and 3 bases had no gene match. The CDR3 length is 16 residues. CDR1 MGHRA and CDR2 YSYEKL come from the germline V gene. In regard to this clone: Its antigen is undetermined.

The chain is built from TRBV4-1 and TRBJ2-1; 10 nucleotides line up with TRBD2. Sequences were obtained from PBMCs. This receptor was obtained from a woman under 30 in good health and CMV-seronegative. CDR3 DNA: TGCGCCAGCAGCCAAGCGGTAGCGGGAGGCTACAATGAGCAGTTCTTC. It codes for CASSQAVAGGYNEQFF.